Listed here are 11 T cell receptor beta chains from one sample, sequenced in a study of Ad26.COV2.S vaccination and SARS-CoV-2 variants. Stated treatment: roughly 20 received Ad26.COV2.S at low or high dose, single or two shots; about 5 received placebo; per-sample allocation not given. Specimens were obtained on day 63 following the first vaccine or placebo injection. TCRdb keeps only in-frame clones here, not all; method: immunoSEQ multiplex PCR. The sample has about 350,000 clones, about 87% seen once. The sequences come from peripheral blood, collected in a trial of Ad26.COV2.S vaccine versus placebo. The source is a person aged 18-60 years who received the Ad26.COV2.S COVID-19 vaccine or a placebo.

The chain joins TRBV29-1 to TRBJ2-7, with 11 positions matching TRBD2. The length of the CDR3 is 14 residues. CDR1 and CDR2 (germline): SQVTM, ANQGSEA. The CDR3 here is CSATGTSGWYEQYF. In DNA form, the CDR3 reads TGCAGTGCAACCGGGACTAGCGGCTGGTACGAGCAGTACTTC.

The J gene is TRBJ2-7, the V gene TRBV27, with D possibly TRBD1 on 5 matching bases. Germline lookup yields CDR1 MNHEY and CDR2 SMNVEV (reference sequence). V lost 6 bases and J 3 bases, leaving 15 bases between the germline ends. This CDR3 comprises 14 residues. CDR3 DNA sequence: TGTGCCAGCAGAGAGACGGAAGGACACTACGAGCAGTACTTC. It is translated as CASRETEGHYEQYF.

The V call is TRBV27, the J call TRBJ1-2, with D perhaps TRBD1 (5 bases). The CDR3 is made up of 13 amino acids. V shed 5 bases and J shed 8 bases, with 15 bases lying between them. Looked up from germline, CDR1 is MNHEY and CDR2 is SMNVEV (reference sequence). The CDR3 DNA sequence: TGTGCCAGCAGTCCTTGGACAATCGGGGGCTACACCTTC. Protein: CASSPWTIGGYTF.

The chain has TRBV7-8 and TRBJ2-3, with 8 bases lining up with TRBD2. With V trimmed by 2 bases and J by 1 base, 14 bases remained unmatched. CDR1 is SGHVS, CDR2 FQNEAQ, per germline. The CDR3 sequence is 19 residues long. CDR3 bases: TGTGCCAGCAGCTTACCCTTTAAGCGGGAGAAAACGGGCACAGATACGCAGTATTTT. This sequence encodes CASSLPFKREKTGTDTQYF.

The chain combines TRBV15 with TRBJ1-2, with unresolved D. The germline V gene encodes CDR1 LNHNV and CDR2 YYDKDF (reference sequence). The CDR3 extends over 16 amino acids. V lost 0 bases to trimming and J lost 8 bases, with 19 bases between them. CDR3 sequence: CATSRDLGTEGSGYTF. The CDR3 DNA reads TGTGCCACCAGCAGAGATCTGGGCACAGAAGGATCGGGCTACACCTTC.

This clone came up a few times. The CDR3 loop reads CASSWGTTEAFF. The DNA for the CDR3 is TGTGCCAGCAGCTGGGGAACCACTGAAGCTTTCTTT. This chain links TRBV7-9 with TRBJ1-1; no firm D call. This CDR3 has 12 amino acids. V was cut by 4 bases and J by 4 bases, with 7 bases left in between. CDR1 is SEHNR, CDR2 FQNEAQ, per germline (reference sequence).

The chain has TRBV30 and TRBJ2-7, with 7 bases aligning to TRBD2. J was trimmed by 1 base and V by 2 bases; bases with no gene match: 8. The CDR3 is 15 residues long. CDR1 is GTSNPN and CDR2 is SVGIG in the germline V gene (reference sequence). The CDR3 here is CAWSNPGTKSYEQYF. In DNA, the CDR3 is TGTGCCTGGAGTAACCCCGGGACTAAATCCTACGAGCAGTACTTC.

The J gene is TRBJ2-7, the V gene TRBV5-4; D gene uncertain. With 3 bases removed from V and 0 bases from J, the gap between germline ends came to 13 bases. The germline CDR1 and CDR2 sequences are SGHNT and YYREEE (reference sequence). CDR3 length: 15 amino acids. CDR3 nucleotide sequence: TGTGCCAGCAGCTCCGCAGCGACGGGCTCCTACGAGCAGTACTTC. It encodes CASSSAATGSYEQYF.

The chain joins TRBV9 to TRBJ2-7; D is unresolved. The CDR3 totals 14 residues. Germline-derived CDR1 and CDR2 are SGDLS and YYNGEE. The V end was cut by 0 bases, the J end by 2 bases, with 9 bases between. In DNA, the CDR3 is TGTGCCAGCAGCGTAGGCGTACAGACCTACGAGCAGTACTTC. Amino acid sequence: CASSVGVQTYEQYF.

The rearrangement links TRBV3-1 (or the pseudogene TRBV3-2) to TRBJ2-6; unclear D gene. From germline, CDR1 is LGHDT and CDR2 YNNKEL (reference sequence). This CDR3 is built from 19 residues. V was trimmed by 2 bases and J by 0 bases, leaving 17 bases between them. The chain's CDR3 is CASSQKNVRRSSGANVLTF. CDR3 nucleotides: TGTGCCAGCAGCCAAAAAAATGTCAGGCGCAGCTCTGGGGCCAACGTCCTGACTTTC.

This chain connects TRBV7-2 to TRBJ2-1, with D perhaps TRBD1 (6 bases). Germline lookup yields CDR1 SGHTA and CDR2 FQGNSA. This CDR3 contains 12 residues. V lost 3 bases, J lost 8 bases, and 8 bases lay in between. As DNA, the CDR3 is TGTGCCAGCAGCTTGGGGGCCCATGAGCAGTTCTTC. This translates into CASSLGAHEQFF.